This T cell receptor (beta chain) was identified during a study of beta chain features in type 1 diabetes. The study's findings and limits: Shortening of TCRB CDR3s, moderate but significant, appeared in all four CD4+ subsets of Type 1 diabetes patients.

Every single donor gave one heparinised blood draw, and these averaged roughly 120 mL. Purities in excess of 95% were seen in all sorted populations. Of the isolated RNA, all was reverse transcribed, and so the sequenced material was expressed TCRB transcripts. The repertoire was sequenced with immunoSEQ multiplex PCR; TCRdb's copy has only in-frame clones and lacks some. Of a few hundred thousand clones in the sample, around 12% were seen once. Germline V gene lookup returns CDR1 SEHNR and CDR2 FQNEAQ (reference sequence). V shed 3 bases and J shed 6 bases, with 5 bases lying between them. This CDR3 is built from 12 residues. A note on this clone: Its matching antigen is unknown.

The specimen was naive CD4+ T cells from blood. The genes are TRBV7-9 and TRBJ2-2; D gene ambiguous. The source is a young woman with type 1 diabetes. In DNA form, the CDR3 reads TGTGCCAGCAGCTTTATGTCCGGGGAGCTGTTTTTT. Its protein product is CASSFMSGELFF.